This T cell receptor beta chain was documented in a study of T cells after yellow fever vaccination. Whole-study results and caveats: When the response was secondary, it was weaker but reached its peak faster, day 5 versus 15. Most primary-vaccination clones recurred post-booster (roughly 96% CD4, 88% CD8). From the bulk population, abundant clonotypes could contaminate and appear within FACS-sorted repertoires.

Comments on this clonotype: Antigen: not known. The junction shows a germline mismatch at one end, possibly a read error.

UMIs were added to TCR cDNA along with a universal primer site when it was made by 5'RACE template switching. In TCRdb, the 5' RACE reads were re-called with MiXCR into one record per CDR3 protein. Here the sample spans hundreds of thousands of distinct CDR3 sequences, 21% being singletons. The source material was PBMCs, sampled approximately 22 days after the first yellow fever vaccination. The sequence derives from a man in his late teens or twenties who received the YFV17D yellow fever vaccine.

The CDR3 loop is CASRLGGQVEGHNEQFF. In DNA, the CDR3 is TGTGCCAGCAGGTTAGGGGGGCAGGTGGAGGGCCACAATGAGCAGTTCTTC. V and J are TRBV11-2 and TRBJ2-1, with D perhaps TRBD1 or TRBD2 (6 bases each). Per the germline V gene, CDR1 is SGHAT and CDR2 is FQNNGV. CDR3 length: 17 residues.